This is a list of T cell receptor beta chains from one sample in a study of metastatic and nonmetastatic thyroid tumors. TCRdb re-clonotyped the PCR reads through MiXCR. This table has around 22,000 clones, approximately 11% appearing once. The sequenced material came from blood. These receptors were collected from a female donor with papillary thyroid cancer or a benign thyroid nodule (not recorded which). Some clones in this sample may be carry-over from other donors' samples. CDR3s include the opening cysteine and the closing phenylalanine or tryptophan. Fields, in order: J gene, V gene, D gene, clone size, CDR3 DNA, CDR3 protein. D genes are given only for firm matches. Some rows have no size entry. The others give once, few or many, or a class for an expanded clone.

>TRBJ2-2|TRBV11-2|TRBD2|.
TGTGCCAGCAGCTTAACAGCGGGAGAGCGGCCGGCCTGGGAACTGTTTTTT
CASSLTAGERPAWELFF
>TRBJ2-3|TRBV6-1|.|many
TGTGCCAGCGGGGAACAGGGGGCTCCTAGCGGGAGTACGCAGTATTTT
CASGEQGAPSGSTQYF
>TRBJ2-1|TRBV5-1|TRBD2|many
TGCGCCAGCAGCCTGACTAGCGGCTTGGGGAATGAGCAGTTCTTC
CASSLTSGLGNEQFF
>TRBJ1-2|TRBV7-9|.|.
TGTGCCAGCACCTCCGAACAGGTCATCTGGCATGGCTACGCCTTC
CASTSEQVIWHGYAF
>TRBJ2-1|TRBV6-2/TRBV6-3|TRBD2|.
TGTGCCAGCAGTCTACTAGCGGGAATCCATGAGCAGTTCTTC
CASSLLAGIHEQFF
>TRBJ2-7|TRBV6-1|.|.
TGTGCCAGCAGGAGGGACAGAGGAGGGGCCAGTTACTACGAGCAGTACTTC
CASRRDRGGASYYEQYF
>TRBJ1-1|TRBV9|.|many
TGTGCCAGCAGCGGGACAGCGAACACTGAAGCTTTCTTT
CASSGTANTEAFF
>TRBJ2-1|TRBV20-1|TRBD2|many
TGCAGTGCTAGAGGGCTAGCGGGAGGGCCGTTTGAGGTGTATGAGCAGTTCTTC
CSARGLAGGPFEVYEQFF
>TRBJ2-3|TRBV7-3|.|.
TGTGCCAGCAGCTCTTTCGGGGGAGCAGATACGCAGTATTTT
CASSSFGGADTQYF
>TRBJ2-5|TRBV6-6|.|many
TGTGCCAGCAGTTACACGGGAACAACAGTTCAAGAGACCCAGTACTTC
CASSYTGTTVQETQYF
>TRBJ2-3|TRBV11-2|TRBD2|many
TGTGCCAGCAGCCCCACTAGCGGGAGACAGGCTACGCAGTATTTT
CASSPTSGRQATQYF
>TRBJ2-5|TRBV4-1|.|many
TGCGCCAGCAGCCAAGGCGCCGAGAGGAGGACCCAGTACTTC
CASSQGAERRTQYF
>TRBJ2-1|TRBV9|TRBD2|many
TGTGCCAGCAGCGTAGAAGTAGCGGGGTACAATGAGCAGTTCTTC
CASSVEVAGYNEQFF
>TRBJ1-5|TRBV6-1|TRBD1|medium-sized
TGTGCCAGCGGGGACAGGGCAAGTCAGCCCCAGCATTTT
CASGDRASQPQHF
>TRBJ2-1|TRBV27|.|medium-sized
TGTGCCAGCAGTGTCGTCAGCTCCTACAATGAGCAGTTCTTC
CASSVVSSYNEQFF
>TRBJ1-1|TRBV9|.|many
TGTGCCAGCAGCGTTCATAGTGGGGACACTGAAGCTTTCTTT
CASSVHSGDTEAFF
>TRBJ1-4|TRBV27|TRBD1|many
TGTGCCAGCAGTTATTGGACAGGCGAAAAACTGTTTTTT
CASSYWTGEKLFF
>TRBJ2-1|TRBV2|.|few
TGTGCCAGCATGTCCGGTAGTCGGGCCCAGGGGGAGCAGTTCTTC
CASMSGSRAQGEQFF
>TRBJ2-5|TRBV28|.|few
TGTGCCAGCAGTCCGGGTGGGGGAGCGGAAGAGACCCAGTACTTC
CASSPGGGAEETQYF
>TRBJ2-7|TRBV7-8|.|.
TGTGCCAGCAGCTTATCGCTGGGCGGTAACTACGAGCAGTACTTC
CASSLSLGGNYEQYF
>TRBJ2-2|TRBV28|TRBD2|.
TGTGCCAGCAGTTTGGGAGGGATTAGGGGCGGGGAGCTGTTTTTT
CASSLGGIRGGELFF
>TRBJ2-1|TRBV11-2|TRBD2|.
TGTGCCAGCAGCAGTGACGGGACTAGCGCTGACTACAATGAGCAGTTCTTC
CASSSDGTSADYNEQFF
>TRBJ1-5|TRBV7-3|.|many
TGTGCCAGCAGCTTAACAGGGAATCAGCCCCAGCATTTT
CASSLTGNQPQHF
>TRBJ2-1|TRBV3-1|TRBD2|.
TGTGCCAGCAGCCAATCAATCGGGACTAGCGGGAGTAAGGGGTTCTTC
CASSQSIGTSGSKGFF
>TRBJ2-1|TRBV5-1|.|many
TGCGCCAGCAGCGCGAGCGGTAGCTCCTACAATGAGCAGTTCTTC
CASSASGSSYNEQFF
>TRBJ2-7|TRBV30|.|many
TGTGCCTGGAGTGTTCGATCCTACGAGCAGTACTTC
CAWSVRSYEQYF
>TRBJ2-2|TRBV28|.|.
TGTGCCAGCAGTCCCCTCCCCCCGAACACCGGGGAGCTGTTTTTT
CASSPLPPNTGELFF
>TRBJ1-1|TRBV6-2/TRBV6-3|.|many
TGTGCCAGCTCCAGGGACACTGAAGCTTTCTTT
CASSRDTEAFF
>TRBJ2-2|TRBV11-2|TRBD1|many
TGTGCCAGCAGCCTGACAGGGGCGAACACCGGGGAGCTGTTTTTT
CASSLTGANTGELFF
>TRBJ2-2|TRBV11-2|TRBD1|.
TGTGCCATCAGCTTAGTGTATTCGGGGACAGGCCCCCCCGGGGAGCTGCTTTTT
CAISLVYSGTGPPGELLF
>TRBJ1-2|TRBV24-1|.|many
TGTGCCACCAGTCCGGGTCCTGTTCCGGGATCCCGATGGGACTATGGCTACACCTTC
CATSPGPVPGSRWDYGYTF
>TRBJ1-5|TRBV5-5|.|many
TGTGCCAGCAGCTTGGTGGTGACATTGAGCTTCGGGTATCAGCCCCAGCATTTT
CASSLVVTLSFGYQPQHF
>TRBJ2-3|TRBV7-6|.|many
TGTGCCAGCAGCTTAGTAACCTGGGCTAGTCATACAGATACGCAGTATTTT
CASSLVTWASHTDTQYF
>TRBJ2-7|TRBV6-4|TRBD2|.
TGTGCCAGGGCCGGGACTAGCGTGTCCTTCACTCCTTTCTACGAGCAGTACTTC
CARAGTSVSFTPFYEQYF
>TRBJ2-3|TRBV5-6|.|many
TGTGCCAGCAGCTTAGGAGGGATTCGGGCAGATACGCAGTATTTT
CASSLGGIRADTQYF
>TRBJ2-1|TRBV20-1|.|many
TGCAGTGCTAGAAGGCCCTCCTACAATGAGCAGTTCTTC
CSARRPSYNEQFF
>TRBJ2-5|TRBV28|TRBD2|few
TGTGCCAGCGCATCAGGAGACGGGGGGGAGACCCAGTACTTC
CASASGDGGETQYF
>TRBJ2-2|TRBV9|TRBD1|many
TGTGCCAGCAGTCCCGGGACAGCGAACACCGGGGAGCTGTTTTTT
CASSPGTANTGELFF
>TRBJ1-4|TRBV10-3|.|many
TGTGCCATCAGTGAGAGGCTTTTAGACGGACCAACTAATGAAAAACTGTTTTTT
CAISERLLDGPTNEKLFF
>TRBJ2-7|TRBV6-1|TRBD2|medium-sized
TGTGCCAGCAAACAGCGGGGTTACGAGCAGTACTTC
CASKQRGYEQYF
>TRBJ2-1|TRBV5-4|.|many
TGTGCCAGCAGCTTGGGATATGAGCAGTTCTTC
CASSLGYEQFF
>TRBJ1-4|TRBV5-1|TRBD1|many
TGCGCCAGCAGCAAGGGGACAGGGCCCTCAACTAATGAAAAACTGTTTTTT
CASSKGTGPSTNEKLFF
>TRBJ2-1|TRBV6-5|TRBD2|many
TGTGCCAGCAGTTACAGTCTAGCGGGAGAACTCAATGAGCAGTTCTTC
CASSYSLAGELNEQFF
>TRBJ2-5|TRBV7-8|TRBD2|.
TGTGCCAGCAGCTTAGGAGGACTAGCGGGACACCAAGAGACCCAGTACTTC
CASSLGGLAGHQETQYF
>TRBJ2-6|TRBV12-3/TRBV12-4|TRBD1|.
TGTGCCAGCAGTGATTACAGGGGAGTCGGCTCTGGTTCCAACGTCCTGACTTTC
CASSDYRGVGSGSNVLTF
>TRBJ2-3|TRBV5-8|.|.
TGTGCCAGCAACCAATACTCAGCTAGCACAGATACGCAGTATTTT
CASNQYSASTDTQYF
>TRBJ2-1|TRBV9|.|many
TGTGCCAGCAGCGTATCCGCGGGTCAACCTAATGAGCAGTTCTTC
CASSVSAGQPNEQFF
>TRBJ2-1|TRBV12-5|.|many
TGTGCTAGTGGTGTGGGGAGCTCCTACAATGAGCAGTTCTTC
CASGVGSSYNEQFF
>TRBJ1-4|TRBV12-3/TRBV12-4|TRBD1|many
TGTGCCAGCAGCTGGACAGGGGGAGGTGAAAAACTGTTTTTT
CASSWTGGGEKLFF
>TRBJ2-5|TRBV5-1|TRBD2|many
TGCGCCAGCAGCGTAGGACTAGCGGGAGGGCCTGAGACCCAGTACTTC
CASSVGLAGGPETQYF
>TRBJ1-1|TRBV19|TRBD1|many
TGTGCCAGTACCCCGACAGGGTCAGGGAACACTGAAGCTTTCTTT
CASTPTGSGNTEAFF
>TRBJ1-2|TRBV20-1|.|many
TGCAGTGCTAGAGATTCTACCCAGGACTATGGCTACACCTTC
CSARDSTQDYGYTF
>TRBJ2-1|TRBV5-6|TRBD2|many
TGTGCCAGCAGCTTTGCCCGGGAAGGAAGGACTAGTTTGATCGAGCAGTTCTTC
CASSFAREGRTSLIEQFF
>TRBJ2-5|TRBV20-1|TRBD2|few
TGCAGTGCTAGAGATCTCTTCGGGGTAGCGGGAGGGGAGACCCAGTACTTC
CSARDLFGVAGGETQYF
>TRBJ2-1|TRBV18|TRBD2|.
TGTGCCAGCTCACCCCGACTAGCGGTGTACAATGAGCAGTTCTTC
CASSPRLAVYNEQFF
>TRBJ2-3|TRBV3-1|TRBD2|many
TGTGCCAGCAGCCAGACTAGCGGCACAGATACGCAGTATTTT
CASSQTSGTDTQYF
>TRBJ2-7|TRBV27|TRBD2|.
TGTGCCAGCAGTTTCTTGACTAGCGGGACGTCACCCTACGAGCAGTACTTC
CASSFLTSGTSPYEQYF
>TRBJ2-1|TRBV20-1|.|many
TGCAGTGCTAGGCAGGGTCGTCACATCTCAAATGAGCAGTTCTTC
CSARQGRHISNEQFF
>TRBJ2-1|TRBV11-3|.|many
TGTGCCAGCAGCTTTAACAATGAGCAGTTCTTC
CASSFNNEQFF